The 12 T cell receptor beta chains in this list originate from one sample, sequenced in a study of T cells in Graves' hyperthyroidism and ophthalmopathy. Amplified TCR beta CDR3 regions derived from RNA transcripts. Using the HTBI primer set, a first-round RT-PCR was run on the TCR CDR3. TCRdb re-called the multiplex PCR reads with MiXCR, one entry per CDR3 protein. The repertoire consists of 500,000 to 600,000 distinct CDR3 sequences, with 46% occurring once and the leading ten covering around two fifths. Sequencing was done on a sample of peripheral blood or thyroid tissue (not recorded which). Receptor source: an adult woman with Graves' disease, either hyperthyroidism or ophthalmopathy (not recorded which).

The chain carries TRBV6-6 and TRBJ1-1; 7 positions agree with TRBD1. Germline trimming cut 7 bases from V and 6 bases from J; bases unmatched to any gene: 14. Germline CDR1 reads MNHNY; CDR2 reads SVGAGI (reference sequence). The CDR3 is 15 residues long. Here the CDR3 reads CASNGVSDRVAEAFF. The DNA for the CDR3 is TGTGCCAGCAACGGGGTGTCCGACAGGGTAGCTGAAGCTTTCTTT.

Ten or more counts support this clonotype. The CDR3 DNA reads TGTGCCACCAGCAGCGGGGGAGACAGGCGTAATCAGCCCCAGCATTTT. Its translation is CATSSGGDRRNQPQHF. The chain employs TRBV15 and TRBJ1-5, with D possibly matching TRBD1 (6 bases). The length of the CDR3 is 16 residues. The germline gives CDR1 LNHNV, CDR2 YYDKDF (reference sequence). V was shortened by 3 bases and J by 4 bases, with 16 bases between the two germline ends.

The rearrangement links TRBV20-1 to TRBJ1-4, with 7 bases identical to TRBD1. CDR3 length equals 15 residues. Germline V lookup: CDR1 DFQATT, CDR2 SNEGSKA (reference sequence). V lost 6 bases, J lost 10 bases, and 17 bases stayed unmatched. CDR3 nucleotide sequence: TGCAGTGCAGCACCCGCAGACAGGGATGTTGGAAAACTGTTTTTT. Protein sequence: CSAAPADRDVGKLFF.

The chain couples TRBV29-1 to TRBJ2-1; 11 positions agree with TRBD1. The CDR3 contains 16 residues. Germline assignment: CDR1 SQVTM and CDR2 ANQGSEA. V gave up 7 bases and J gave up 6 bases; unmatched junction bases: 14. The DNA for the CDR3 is TGCAGCGGCGCCGGGGACAGGGGGGCTATGGGCAATGAGCAGTTCTTC. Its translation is CSGAGDRGAMGNEQFF.

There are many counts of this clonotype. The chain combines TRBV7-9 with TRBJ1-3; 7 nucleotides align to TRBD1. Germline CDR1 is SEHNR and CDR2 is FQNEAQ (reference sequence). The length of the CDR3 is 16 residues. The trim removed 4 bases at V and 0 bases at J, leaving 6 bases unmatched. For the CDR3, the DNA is TGTGCCAGCAGCTCGTACAGGGGACCCTCTGGAAACACCATATATTTT. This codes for CASSSYRGPSGNTIYF.

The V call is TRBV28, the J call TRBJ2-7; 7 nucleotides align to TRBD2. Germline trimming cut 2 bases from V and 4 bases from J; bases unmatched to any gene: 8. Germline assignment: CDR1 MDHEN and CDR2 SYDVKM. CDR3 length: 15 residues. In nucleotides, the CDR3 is TGTGCCAGCAGTTTAGGATCGGCGGGAGTTTACGAGCAGTACTTC. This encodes CASSLGSAGVYEQYF.

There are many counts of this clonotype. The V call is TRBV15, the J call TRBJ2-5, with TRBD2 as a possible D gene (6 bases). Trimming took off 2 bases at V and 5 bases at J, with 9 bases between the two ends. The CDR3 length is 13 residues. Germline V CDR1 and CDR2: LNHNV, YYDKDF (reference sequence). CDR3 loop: CATSRPGRETQYF. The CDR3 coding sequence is TGTGCCACCAGCAGACCAGGGAGGGAGACCCAGTACTTC. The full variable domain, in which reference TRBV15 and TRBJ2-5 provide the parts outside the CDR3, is DAMVIQNPRYQVTQFGKPVTLSCSQTLNHNVMYWYQQKSSQAPKLLFHYYDKDFNNEADTPDNFQSRRPNTSFCFLDIRSPGLGDTAMYLCATSRPGRETQYFGPGTRLLVL.

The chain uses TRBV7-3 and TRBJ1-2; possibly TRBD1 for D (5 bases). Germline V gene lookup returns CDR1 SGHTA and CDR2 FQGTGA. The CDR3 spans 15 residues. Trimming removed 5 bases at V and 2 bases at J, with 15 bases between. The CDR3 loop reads CASSRQGQSNYGYTF. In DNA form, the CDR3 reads TGTGCCAGCAGCCGCCAGGGTCAGTCCAACTATGGCTACACCTTC.

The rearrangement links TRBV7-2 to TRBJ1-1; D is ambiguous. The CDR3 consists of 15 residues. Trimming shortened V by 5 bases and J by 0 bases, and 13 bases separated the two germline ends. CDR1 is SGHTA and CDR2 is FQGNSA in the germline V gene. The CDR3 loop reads CASSPQPKMNTEAFF. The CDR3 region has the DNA TGTGCCAGCAGCCCCCAACCTAAAATGAACACTGAAGCTTTCTTT.

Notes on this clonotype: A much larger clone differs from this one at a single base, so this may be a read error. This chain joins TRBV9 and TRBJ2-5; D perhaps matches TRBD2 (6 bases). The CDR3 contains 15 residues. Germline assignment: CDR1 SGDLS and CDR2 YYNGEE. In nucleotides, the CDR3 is TGTGCCAGCAGCGTAGTACCCGGGAGTCCGGAGACCCGGTACTTC. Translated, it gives CASSVVPGSPETRYF.

This CDR3 is CASSLVPVGEQYF. The CDR3 DNA is TGTGCCAGCAGCTTAGTTCCGGTGGGCGAGCAGTACTTC. This chain uses TRBV2 with TRBJ2-7; no clear D. This CDR3 is built from 13 residues. Germline assignment: CDR1 SNHLY and CDR2 FYNNEI. Trimming shortened V by 6 bases and J by 6 bases, and 15 bases separated the two germline ends.

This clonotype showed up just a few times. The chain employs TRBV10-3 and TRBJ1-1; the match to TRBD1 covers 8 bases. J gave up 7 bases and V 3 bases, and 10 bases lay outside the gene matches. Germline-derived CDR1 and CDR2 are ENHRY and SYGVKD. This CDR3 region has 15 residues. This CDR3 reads CAISDEGQGGNEAFF. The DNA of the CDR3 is TGTGCCATCAGTGACGAAGGACAGGGTGGGAATGAAGCTTTCTTT.